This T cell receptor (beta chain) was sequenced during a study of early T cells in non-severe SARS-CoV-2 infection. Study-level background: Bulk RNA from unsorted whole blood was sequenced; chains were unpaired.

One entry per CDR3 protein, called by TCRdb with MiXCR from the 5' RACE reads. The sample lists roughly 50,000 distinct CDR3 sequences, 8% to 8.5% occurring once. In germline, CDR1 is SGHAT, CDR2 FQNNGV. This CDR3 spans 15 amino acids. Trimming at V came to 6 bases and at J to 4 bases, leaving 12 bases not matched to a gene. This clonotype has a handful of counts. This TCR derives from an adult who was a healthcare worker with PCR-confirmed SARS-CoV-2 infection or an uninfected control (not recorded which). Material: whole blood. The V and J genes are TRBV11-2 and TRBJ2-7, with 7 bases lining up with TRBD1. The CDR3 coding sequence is TGTGCCAGCAGGGTACCGGGACAGAAGGGGTACGAGCAGTACTTC. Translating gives CASRVPGQKGYEQYF.